This T cell receptor beta chain was identified during a study of T-cell memory formation after mild COVID-19. CDR1 and CDR2 from the germline V gene are KGHDR and SFDVKD. The CDR3 sequence is 15 residues long. J gave up 4 bases and V 4 bases, and 8 bases lay outside the gene matches. TCRdb called the 5' RACE reads again in MiXCR, with one record for every CDR3 protein. The sample shows 15,000 or so distinct CDR3 sequences, about 22% of them seen only once. Sequencing was carried out using PBMCs or a T cell subset sorted from them (not recorded which). The receptor's source is a man aged 18 to 29 who had mild COVID-19 (a few samples of this study predate the infection). Cell type and time point are not known. This chain uses TRBV24-1 with TRBJ1-1, with 7 bases aligning to TRBD1. CDR3 bases: TGTGCCACCAGTGACCCACGACAGGGTGGCACTGAAGCTTTCTTT. Amino acids: CATSDPRQGGTEAFF.